The present entry profiles one T cell receptor (beta chain) with its context. V was clipped by 3 bases and J by 0 bases, with 19 bases between them. The CDR3 is 17 residues long. The germline V gene encodes CDR1 SGDLS and CDR2 YYNGEE. This sample was included in a study of blood T cell repertoires in COVID-19. Repertoires were generated with immunoSEQ multiplex PCR, while TCRdb's copy carries only in-frame clones and drops some. The sample holds 150,000 to 200,000 clones; more than 70% are singletons and the top ten take roughly 4.7%. The sequence was collected from a human donor in a cohort sampled during active COVID-19. Sequenced sample: peripheral blood. The J gene is TRBJ2-7, the V gene TRBV9, with a possible D match to TRBD2 (6 bases). The CDR3 DNA reads TGTGCCAGCAGCGCCAGACCCAGCGGGCGGAGCTCCTACGAGCAGTACTTC. Protein product: CASSARPSGRSSYEQYF.